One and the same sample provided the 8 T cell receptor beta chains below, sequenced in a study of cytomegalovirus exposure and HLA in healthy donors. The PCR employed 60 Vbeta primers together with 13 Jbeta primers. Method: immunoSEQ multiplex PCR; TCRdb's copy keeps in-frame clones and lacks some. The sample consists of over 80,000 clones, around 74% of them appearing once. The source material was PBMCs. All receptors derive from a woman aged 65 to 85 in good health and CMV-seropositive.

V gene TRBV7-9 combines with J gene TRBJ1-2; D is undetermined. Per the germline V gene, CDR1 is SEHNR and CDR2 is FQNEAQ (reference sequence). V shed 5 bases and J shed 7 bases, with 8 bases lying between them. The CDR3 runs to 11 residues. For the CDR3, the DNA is TGTGCCAGCAGCCCGGTGTTTGGCTACACCTTC. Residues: CASSPVFGYTF.

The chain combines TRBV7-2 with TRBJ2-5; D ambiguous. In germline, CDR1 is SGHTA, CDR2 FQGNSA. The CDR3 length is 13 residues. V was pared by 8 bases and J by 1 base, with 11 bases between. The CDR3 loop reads CASLKNRQETQYF. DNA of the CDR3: TGTGCCAGCTTAAAAAATCGCCAAGAGACCCAGTACTTC.

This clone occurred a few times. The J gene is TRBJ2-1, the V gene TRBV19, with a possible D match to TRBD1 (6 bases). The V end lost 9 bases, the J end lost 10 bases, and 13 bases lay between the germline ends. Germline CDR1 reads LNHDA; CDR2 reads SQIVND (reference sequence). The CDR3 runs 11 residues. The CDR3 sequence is CASKGVGEQFF. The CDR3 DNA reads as TGTGCCAGCAAGGGGGTTGGGGAGCAGTTCTTC.

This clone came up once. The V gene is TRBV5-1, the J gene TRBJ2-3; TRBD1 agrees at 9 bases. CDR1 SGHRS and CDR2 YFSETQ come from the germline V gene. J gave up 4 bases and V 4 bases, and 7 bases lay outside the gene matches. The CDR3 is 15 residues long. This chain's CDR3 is CASSRGQGGADTQYF. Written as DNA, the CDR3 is TGCGCCAGCAGCCGGGGACAGGGAGGGGCAGATACGCAGTATTTT.

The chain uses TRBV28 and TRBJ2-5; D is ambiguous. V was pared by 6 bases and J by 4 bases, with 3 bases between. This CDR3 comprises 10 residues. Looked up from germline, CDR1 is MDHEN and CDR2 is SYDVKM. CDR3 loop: CASRRETQYF. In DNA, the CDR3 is TGTGCCAGCAGGCGAGAGACCCAGTACTTC.

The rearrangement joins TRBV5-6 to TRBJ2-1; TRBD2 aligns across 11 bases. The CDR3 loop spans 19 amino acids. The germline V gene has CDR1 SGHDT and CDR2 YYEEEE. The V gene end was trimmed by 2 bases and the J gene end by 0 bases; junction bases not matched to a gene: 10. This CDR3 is CASSFFASGGWSSYNEQFF. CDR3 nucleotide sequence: TGTGCCAGCAGCTTTTTCGCTAGCGGGGGGTGGAGCTCCTACAATGAGCAGTTCTTC. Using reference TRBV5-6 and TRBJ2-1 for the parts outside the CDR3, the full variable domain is DAGVTQSPTHLIKTRGQQVTLRCSPKSGHDTVSWYQQALGQGPQFIFQYYEEEERQRGNFPDRFSGHQFPNYSSELNVNALLLGDSALYLCASSFFASGGWSSYNEQFFGPGTRLTVL.

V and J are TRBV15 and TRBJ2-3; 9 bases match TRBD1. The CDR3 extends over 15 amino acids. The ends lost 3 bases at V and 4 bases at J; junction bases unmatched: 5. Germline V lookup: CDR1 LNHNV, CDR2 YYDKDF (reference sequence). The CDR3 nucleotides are TGTGCCACCAGCAGCCGGGACAGGGCGTCAGATACGCAGTATTTT. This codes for CATSSRDRASDTQYF.

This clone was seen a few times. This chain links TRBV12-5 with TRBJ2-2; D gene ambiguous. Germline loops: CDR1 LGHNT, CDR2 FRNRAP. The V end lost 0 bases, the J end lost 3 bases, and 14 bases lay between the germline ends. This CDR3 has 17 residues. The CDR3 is CASGLVKGTAYTGELFF. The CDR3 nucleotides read TGTGCTAGTGGTTTGGTAAAAGGTACAGCTTACACCGGGGAGCTGTTTTTT.